This T cell receptor delta chain was sequenced in a study of gamma-delta chains in newborns, infants, children. On the study more broadly: Microbial exposure reportedly drives polyclonal innate γδ T cell expansion after birth.

TCRdb reanalyzed the reads using CATT. This sample has 6,500 to 8,000 delta-chain clones, with approximately 11% found just once. The CDR3 consists of 16 residues. V was pared by 0 bases and J by 2 bases, with 7 bases of the junction left unmatched. Germline V gene data show CDR1 as GEAIGNYY and CDR2 as EKD. The TCR was taken from a child who was a newborn, infant or young child, either healthy, febrile or measles-vaccinated (not recorded which). Sample: blood. The V and J genes are TRDV2 and TRDJ1; 8 bases map to TRDD3. The CDR3 region is CACDTVFRGITDKLIF. For the CDR3, the DNA is TGTGCCTGTGACACCGTGTTCCGGGGGATAACCGATAAACTCATCTTT.